This TCR beta chain was recovered during a study of blood T cells in healthy people across ages. Study-level results: Getting older went along with TCR beta diversity per million T cells dropping roughly linearly. PBMCs left unsorted prevented a conclusive naive versus antigen-experienced comparison. In the absence of known donor CMV status, changes in expanded clonotypes were possibly confounded.

The CDR3 sequence is 13 residues long. V was trimmed by 5 bases and J by 2 bases, leaving 9 bases between them. Germline CDR1 and CDR2: SQVTM and ANQGSEA. A word on this clonotype: The antigen remains unidentified.

Together with a sample-barcoded 5' primer, a J-beta primer mix was included in a second PCR lasting about 6 to 11 cycles. A 12-random-nucleotide template-switch adaptor tagged each cDNA molecule. TCRdb analysed the 5' RACE reads with MiXCR anew, one entry per CDR3 protein. This sample has 600,000 or so distinct CDR3 sequences, with around 21% found just once. This chain links TRBV29-1 with TRBJ2-2, with D hard to call. The specimen was blood. This receptor was identified in a man between 70 and 80 years old in good health. The CDR3 bases are TGCAGCGTTCTGCGGCCCAACACCGGGGAGCTGTTTTTT. Its protein is CSVLRPNTGELFF.